The source of this T cell receptor (beta chain) is a study of shared clonotypes between healthy human individuals. Overall study: A couple of women and three men aged 18 to 49 made up the donors.

Execution of the assay was at deep level. Profiling relied on immunoSEQ multiplex PCR, and the TCRdb table lists in-frame clones only, not all of them. The sample has about 480,000 clones; 75% to 80% are singletons. This sequence was found in a woman between 40 and 55 years old in good health. Some clones in this sample may be carry-over from other donors' samples. The sample was PBMCs.

CDR3 DNA sequence: TGTGCCAGCAGCTTGGGGGTGGGGGCTGCCTACGAGCAGTACTTC. This sequence encodes CASSLGVGAAYEQYF. This chain links TRBV7-7 with TRBJ2-7; D possibly corresponds to TRBD1 (6 bases). The CDR3 covers 15 residues. The ends were cut back, 3 bases at V and 2 bases at J, with 14 bases in the middle. Germline CDR1 reads SSHAT; CDR2 reads FNYEAQ (reference sequence).